Included here is one TCR beta chain sequence, with context. Measured with immunoSEQ multiplex PCR; TCRdb has only the in-frame clones, and not every one. The table records roughly 4,600 clones, roughly 95% of them present only once. This CDR3 spans 14 amino acids. Germline V lookup: CDR1 SGHDT, CDR2 YYEEEE. V was shortened by 4 bases and J by 9 bases, with 14 bases between the two germline ends. The entry originates in a study of tumor-infiltrating lymphocytes in localized non-small cell lung cancer. The specimen was uninvolved lung tissue not adjacent to the tumor. This receptor was taken from a human donor with non-small cell lung cancer. V gene TRBV5-6 combines with J gene TRBJ1-6; weak D call: TRBD1 (6 bases). CDR3 nucleotide sequence: TGTGCCAGCAGCAGTCCCGGGACATTTTCACCCCTCCACTTT. Residues: CASSSPGTFSPLHF.